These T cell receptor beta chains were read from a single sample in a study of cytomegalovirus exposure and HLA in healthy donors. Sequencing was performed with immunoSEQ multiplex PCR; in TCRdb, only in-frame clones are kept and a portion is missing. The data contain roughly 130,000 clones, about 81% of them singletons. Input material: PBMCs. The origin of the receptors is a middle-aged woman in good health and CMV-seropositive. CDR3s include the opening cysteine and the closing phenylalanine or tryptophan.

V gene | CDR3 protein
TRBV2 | CASSEHANTGELFF
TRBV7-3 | CASSQTGANEQFF
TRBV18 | CASSPTAESVTYEQYF
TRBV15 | CATSRQTSGVGEQYF
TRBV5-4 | CASSYGGGETQYF
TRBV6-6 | CASSPGGGQPQHF
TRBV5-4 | CASSWGGANSYEQYF
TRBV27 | CASSLRDRLNNEQFF
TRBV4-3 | CARRERCTDTQYF
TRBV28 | CASSLDEGETQYF
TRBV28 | CASTLGGGPYNEQFF
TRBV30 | CAWRGRGRGETQYF
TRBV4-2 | CASSQGTGYQETQYF
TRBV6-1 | CASRGTGWEGYGYTF
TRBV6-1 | CASPSGTEAFF
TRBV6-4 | CASSVFMNTEAFF
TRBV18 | CASSPPGQEGRTEAFF
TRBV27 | CASSFSQLEDGYTF
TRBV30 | CAWSETGQIGGNTIYF
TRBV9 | CASSVGRRGTIPTNEKLFF
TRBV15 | CATSRERAKQETQYF
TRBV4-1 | CASSQDPGQGSYSEKLFF
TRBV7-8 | CASSLGTTGRVEQYF
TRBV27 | CASSPGTGALSPQHF
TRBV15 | CATSSAPRGSGNEQFF
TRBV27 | CASSLLQGNNEQFF
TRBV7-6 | CASSYSGSADTQYF
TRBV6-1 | CASSEGNTGNQPQHF
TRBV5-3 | CARSYKDRAIEETQYF
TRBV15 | CATSMTGGDNQPQHF
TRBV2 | CASSRGNQPQHF
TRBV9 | CASGRDRGLREQYF
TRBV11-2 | CASSLGAGSYNEQFF
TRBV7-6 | CASSLGGTGTYEQYF
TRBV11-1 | CASTQREFGETQYF
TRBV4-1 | CASSQAYYSGNTIYF
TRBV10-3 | CAISGGLAGTDTQYF
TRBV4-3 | CASSQARAGVSYEQYF
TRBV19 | CASKRGQGGFNEKLFF
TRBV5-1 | CASTRAGGPTNTGELFF
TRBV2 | CASRSGRSTDTQYF
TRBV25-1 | CASSASRPPYEQYF
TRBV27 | CASSSGQGYGYTF
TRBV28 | CASSLGLAGGNEQFF